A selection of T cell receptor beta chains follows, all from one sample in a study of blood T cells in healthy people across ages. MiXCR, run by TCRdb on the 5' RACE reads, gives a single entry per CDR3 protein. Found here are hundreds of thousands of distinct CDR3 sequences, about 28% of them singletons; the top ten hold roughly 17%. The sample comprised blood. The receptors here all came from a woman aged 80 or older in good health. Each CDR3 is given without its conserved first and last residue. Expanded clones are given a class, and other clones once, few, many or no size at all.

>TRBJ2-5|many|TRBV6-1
ASSGLAETQY
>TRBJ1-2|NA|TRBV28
ASRKRLADGYT
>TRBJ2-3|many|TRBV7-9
ASSTFQRGTDTQY
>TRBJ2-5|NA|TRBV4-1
ASRQGRGKQETQY
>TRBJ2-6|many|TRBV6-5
ASSYDVSGANVLT
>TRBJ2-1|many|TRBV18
ASSPLGTANEQF
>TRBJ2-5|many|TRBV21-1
ASSKVGTEETQY
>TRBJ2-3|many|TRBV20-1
SAQPVDTQY
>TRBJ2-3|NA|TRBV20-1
SAAGTLSRHGTDTQY
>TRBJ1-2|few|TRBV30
AWMLSSPNYGYT
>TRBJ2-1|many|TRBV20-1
SAKGLAGTNEQF
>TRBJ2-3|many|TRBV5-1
ASSQGDSADTQY
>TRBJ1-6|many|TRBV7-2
ASSRDRALNSPLH
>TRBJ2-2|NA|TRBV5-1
ASSTRQGRTGELF
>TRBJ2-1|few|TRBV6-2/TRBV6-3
ASSYSRGAPGGGQF
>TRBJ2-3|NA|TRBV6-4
ASKGQADTDTQY
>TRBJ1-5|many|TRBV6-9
ASSYSTGGNQPQH
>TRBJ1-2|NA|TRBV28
ASSQVRTGIWGYT
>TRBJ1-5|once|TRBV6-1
ASSESPQH
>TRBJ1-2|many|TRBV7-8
ASSLMRVGYT
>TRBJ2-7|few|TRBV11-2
ASSLEDRGYEQY
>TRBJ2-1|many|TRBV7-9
ASSSPSGGWNEQF
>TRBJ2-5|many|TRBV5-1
ASSQKGPAGETQY
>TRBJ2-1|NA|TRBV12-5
ASAVYGYNEQF
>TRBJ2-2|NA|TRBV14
ASSQRWARYSAGERF
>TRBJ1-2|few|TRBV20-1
SAPDRADYGYT
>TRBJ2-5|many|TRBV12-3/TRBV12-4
ASSLRSIGETQY
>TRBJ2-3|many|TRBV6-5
ASSHSARDVTDTQY
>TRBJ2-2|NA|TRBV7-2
ASSLWASNTGELF
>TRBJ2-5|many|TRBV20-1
SANPTNKETQY
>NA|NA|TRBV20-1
SALGPGGPRVKTQY
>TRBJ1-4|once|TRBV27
ASRVRGGGEKLF
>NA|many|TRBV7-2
ASSTRDRGLSYNEQY
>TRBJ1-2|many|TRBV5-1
ASSSGTGRSYGYT
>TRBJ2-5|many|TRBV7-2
ASSLNSAQETQY
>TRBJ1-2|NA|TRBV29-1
SVGGIDYGYT
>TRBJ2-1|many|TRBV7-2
ASSLGAGGKNEQF
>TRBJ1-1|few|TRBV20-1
SASQRSSEAF
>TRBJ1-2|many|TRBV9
ASSPRDQGYT
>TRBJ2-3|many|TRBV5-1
ASSLPGTGDPDTQY
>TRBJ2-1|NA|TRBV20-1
SARVGSGWYNEQF
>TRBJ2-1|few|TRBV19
ASSIFFLTSGDNEQF
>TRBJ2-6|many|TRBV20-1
SAPGTESSGANVLT
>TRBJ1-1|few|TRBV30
AWSLGTEAF
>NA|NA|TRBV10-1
ASSELKGGQGPEQY
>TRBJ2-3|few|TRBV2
ASSRTGITDTQY
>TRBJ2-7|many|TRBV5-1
ASSFTRGTYEQY